Listed here is a single T cell receptor beta chain. Its antigen remains unidentified. There are no base qualities to consult, and no much larger clone falls within one base. The CDR1 and CDR2 encoded by the germline V gene are SGHTS and YDEGEE. From its cysteine to its phenylalanine, the CDR3 spans 14 amino acids. Only the CDR3 DNA stays, 42 bases, in frame from base 1. Unmatched junction bases come to 4, with V trimmed by 2 bases and J by 3 bases. TCRbeta CDR3 regions were sequenced with the immunoSEQ Assay. After extraction, genomic DNA underwent amplification by bias-controlled multiplex PCR, followed by high-throughput sequencing. Processing in the source paper ran as follows. To quantify the absolute abundance of every unique TCRbeta CDR3 region, sequences were collapsed and filtered. T cell fraction was estimated by normalization of TCRbeta template counts to usable DNA, with usable DNA being measured through amplification of reference genes present in all nucleated cells. Repertoire TCRs were annotated as SARS-CoV-2-specific by exact matching of V gene, CDR3 amino acid sequence and J gene to a known reactive TCR set. The reference SARS-CoV-2 TCR set was obtained from MIRA and was filtered for enrichment in COVID-19-positive ImmuneCODE repertoires, whereby public or cross-reactive TCRs were removed. Based on the MIRA antigens, annotated TCRs were further analysed at the level of specific ORF or position within ORF. Depth was the summed frequency of annotated unique rearrangements, while breadth was defined as annotated unique rearrangements over total unique productive rearrangements. Group comparisons of TCR breadth used two-sided Wilcoxon rank-sum tests. The table comes from immuneACCESS by way of TCRdb, which keeps in-frame sequences with V and J called. Part of the clones is missing from these tables; in studies checked, under half for an unresolved V gene and the rest for unknown reasons. V, J and clone size are those of that table, while D and trimming were read from the DNA. Across this sample there are 410,000 or so clones, with roughly 90% seen only once. More than 1.5% of the sample goes to the ten largest clones.

What this sample's treatment or condition label stands for: roughly 20 received Ad26.COV2.S at low or high dose, single or two shots; 5 received placebo; per-sample allocation not given. Repertoires of vaccine and placebo recipients were sequenced from samples taken on day 63 after the first injection. Between 29 July and 7 August 2020, Cohort 1b enrolled around 25 adults aged 18-55 years at one site in Boston, USA. Ad26.COV2.S was a replication-incompetent adenovirus type 26 vector expressing a prefusion-stabilized SARS-CoV-2 spike protein from the original Wuhan strain. The data were obtained in a study of Ad26.COV2.S vaccination and SARS-CoV-2 variants (dated by TCRdb to the early 2020s). Looking at the study overall: Vaccine-arm donors were drawn from COV1001, a multicentre, randomized, double-blind, placebo-controlled phase I-IIa trial of Ad26.COV2.S in healthy adults. Dosing of Ad26.COV2.S was intramuscular, at either 5x10^10 or 1x10^11 viral particles, delivered as one shot or as two shots spaced 56 days apart. Sequencing of the TCRbeta repertoire served to evaluate the specificity and breadth of SARS-CoV-2-reactive T cell receptors following Ad26.COV2.S vaccination. The TCR-sequenced set comprised about 30 samples: roughly 19 Ad26.COV2.S vaccine recipients, 5 placebo recipients and 8 SARS-CoV-2 convalescent individuals. Participants in the trial were split at random into five groups of five each, receiving low-dose or high-dose Ad26.COV2.S once or twice, or else placebo on both occasions. Throughout the experiments and outcome assessment, investigators stayed blinded to trial group allocation.

What the study reported, not specific to this receptor: Ad26.COV2.S recipients had higher spike-specific TCR breadth than placebo recipients (P = 0.0014). Vaccine and placebo recipients had similar non-spike TCR breadth, a finding consistent with the vaccine containing only spike. The study was not powered to compare responses between vaccine doses or regimens. The authors noted that total T cell responses may have been underestimated by the TCR breadth and depth analyses. Substantial breadth of spike-specific CD8+ and CD4+ T cell responses was reported after vaccination.

The sample was peripheral blood, taken in a trial of Ad26.COV2.S vaccine versus placebo. This TCR came from a person between 18 and 65 years old who received the Ad26.COV2.S COVID-19 vaccine or a placebo. The chain was built from TRBV5-8 and TRBJ1-2; 7 central bases correspond to TRBD1. The sequence in DNA is TGTGCCAGCAGCTTCGGAGGGACAGACTATGGCTACACCTTC. Its translation reads: CASSFGGTDYGYTF.